Listed below are T cell receptor beta chains from one sample, sequenced in a study of early T cells in non-severe SARS-CoV-2 infection. Each CDR3 protein gets one entry after TCRdb re-called the 5' RACE reads with MiXCR. This sample has 45,000 to 55,000 distinct CDR3 sequences, with approximately 6.7% found just once. The sequenced material came from whole blood. Receptor source: an adult who was a healthcare worker with PCR-confirmed SARS-CoV-2 infection or an uninfected control (not recorded which). Both conserved end residues are part of each CDR3. The order of the fields is J gene, V gene, clone size, D gene, CDR3 protein, CDR3 DNA. D genes are given only for firm matches. Not all rows give a size; the values are once, few, many and, for expanded clones, a class.

>TRBJ1-3|TRBV5-8|many|-
CASSRTNGYF
TGTGCCAGCAGCCGGACAAATGGATATTTT
>TRBJ1-2|TRBV5-1|many|-
CASSLDGTGSYTF
TGCGCCAGCAGCTTGGACGGCACCGGGAGCTACACCTTC
>TRBJ2-1|TRBV14|few|-
CASSQDPWAYNEQFF
TGTGCCAGCAGCCAAGACCCGTGGGCCTACAATGAGCAGTTCTTC
>TRBJ2-1|TRBV5-4|few|-
CASSPSWGSYNEQFF
TGTGCCAGCAGCCCTTCTTGGGGCTCCTACAATGAGCAGTTCTTC
>TRBJ2-5|TRBV20-1|few|-
CSASGTPRTQYF
TGCAGTGCTAGCGGGACTCCCAGGACCCAGTACTTC
>TRBJ2-7|TRBV19|many|-
CASSIGGPGTYEQYF
TGTGCCAGTAGTATTGGCGGACCGGGAACCTACGAGCAGTACTTC
>TRBJ1-5|TRBV18|many|-
CASSPPLGDQHF
TGTGCCAGCTCACCACCGCTCGGGGATCAGCATTTT
>TRBJ2-7|TRBV3-1|many|-
CASSQDYSSYEQYF
TGTGCCAGCAGCCAAGATTACAGCTCCTACGAGCAGTACTTC
>TRBJ2-3|TRBV20-1|many|TRBD2
CSASGGADTQYF
TGCAGTGCCAGCGGGGGCGCAGATACGCAGTATTTT
>TRBJ2-1|TRBV7-6|few|-
CASRGRLLDEQFF
TGTGCCAGCAGGGGGCGCCTTCTCGATGAGCAGTTCTTC
>TRBJ2-3|TRBV14|many|TRBD1
CASSQRTGGRDTQYF
TGTGCCAGCAGCCAACGGACAGGGGGCAGGGATACGCAGTATTTT
>TRBJ1-3|TRBV7-2|few|-
CASSRYGSSGNTIYF
TGTGCCAGCAGCCGTTACGGGTCCTCTGGAAACACCATATATTTT
>TRBJ2-1|TRBV11-2|many|TRBD2
CASSLRSAGMVEQFF
TGTGCCAGCAGCTTAAGATCAGCGGGAATGGTTGAGCAGTTCTTC
>TRBJ2-3|TRBV7-6|many|TRBD2
CASSLGLAGTGDTQYF
TGTGCCAGCAGCTTAGGATTAGCGGGGACTGGAGATACGCAGTATTTT
>TRBJ1-1|TRBV12-3/TRBV12-4|many|-
CASVGGGGLNTEAFF
TGTGCCAGCGTCGGCGGGGGAGGGCTGAACACTGAAGCTTTCTTT
>TRBJ1-5|TRBV4-1|many|TRBD1
CASSQRTGGNQPQHF
TGCGCCAGCAGCCAAAGGACAGGGGGTAATCAGCCCCAGCATTTT
>TRBJ1-6|TRBV6-5|-|-
CASSYSGGRAPLHF
TGTGCCAGCAGTTACTCGGGGGGTCGGGCACCCCTCCACTTT
>TRBJ1-1|TRBV6-2/TRBV6-3|many|TRBD1
CASSLQGASGVAFF
TGTGCCAGCAGTTTGCAGGGGGCGTCCGGTGTGGCTTTCTTT
>TRBJ2-5|TRBV20-1|few|-
CSASIKETQYF
TGCAGTGCTAGTATCAAAGAGACCCAGTACTTC
>TRBJ2-4|TRBV28|many|-
CASSLHGGQAWGIQYF
TGTGCCAGCAGTTTGCATGGCGGGCAGGCCTGGGGCATTCAGTACTTC
>TRBJ1-6|TRBV14|-|-
CASSRLYNSPLHF
TGTGCCAGCAGCCGGCTGTATAATTCACCCCTCCACTTT
>TRBJ2-2|TRBV11-3|-|TRBD2
CASSLPSGGVGELFF
TGTGCCAGCAGCTTACCCAGCGGGGGGGTCGGGGAGCTGTTTTTT
>TRBJ1-1|TRBV7-9|-|-
CASSLGRPNPNTEAFF
TGTGCCAGCAGCTTAGGTAGACCCAACCCTAACACTGAAGCTTTCTTT
>TRBJ2-3|TRBV6-1|medium-sized|TRBD2
CASSEMGGDHPDTQYF
TGTGCCAGCAGTGAAATGGGGGGGGACCACCCAGATACGCAGTATTTT
>TRBJ2-3|TRBV6-2/TRBV6-3|many|-
CATGGRAQGDTQYF
TGTGCCACAGGAGGGCGGGCCCAAGGAGATACGCAGTATTTT